This is a list of T cell receptor beta chains from one sample in a study of blood T cell repertoires in COVID-19. Measured with immunoSEQ multiplex PCR; TCRdb has only the in-frame clones, and not every one. In the table there are approximately 300,000 clones, about four fifths of which are singletons. The sequenced sample consisted of peripheral blood. These receptors came from a woman between 45 and 60 years old with acute or convalescent COVID-19. CDR3s include the opening cysteine and the closing phenylalanine or tryptophan. Fields, in order: clone size, J gene, V gene, CDR3 length, D gene, CDR3 protein, CDR3 DNA. D genes are given only for firm matches. Not every row has a clone size; where given, it reads once, few, many or a size class.

- | TRBJ2-1 | TRBV2 | 11 | TRBD2 | CASRESGIQFF | TGTGCCAGCAGAGAGAGCGGGATACAGTTCTTC
- | TRBJ2-2 | TRBV30 | 13 | - | CAWSQWNTGELFF | TGTGCCTGGAGTCAGTGGAACACCGGGGAGCTGTTTTTT
- | TRBJ2-3 | TRBV20-1 | 15 | TRBD2 | CSASSASGDTDTQYF | TGCAGTGCTAGTTCGGCTAGCGGGGACACAGATACGCAGTATTTT
- | TRBJ1-4 | TRBV4-2 | 15 | - | CASSQNTQGIEKLFF | TGTGCCAGCAGCCAAAACACCCAGGGGATTGAAAAACTGTTTTTT
- | TRBJ1-1 | TRBV4-2 | 19 | TRBD1 | CASSQDPYRDRDRETEAFF | TGTGCCAGCAGCCAAGATCCGTACCGGGACAGGGATCGAGAAACTGAAGCTTTCTTT
- | TRBJ2-2 | TRBV5-1 | 16 | TRBD2 | CASSTLAVANTGELFF | TGCGCCAGCTCAACTCTAGCGGTCGCGAACACCGGGGAGCTGTTTTTT
- | TRBJ1-2 | TRBV5-5 | 16 | TRBD1 | CASSPLPTGGNYGYTF | TGTGCCAGCAGTCCGCTTCCGACAGGGGGGAACTATGGCTACACCTTC
few | TRBJ1-2 | TRBV15 | 15 | - | CATSRDRSTNYGYTF | TGTGCCACCAGCAGAGATAGGAGCACTAACTATGGCTACACCTTC
- | TRBJ2-3 | TRBV5-1 | 16 | - | CASSPNYPDSTDTQYF | TGCGCCAGCAGCCCCAACTATCCCGATAGCACAGATACGCAGTATTTT
- | TRBJ2-1 | TRBV11-3 | 15 | TRBD1 | CASSVGTGGINEQFF | TGTGCCAGCAGCGTCGGGACAGGGGGCATCAATGAGCAGTTCTTC
- | TRBJ2-5 | TRBV10-3 | 13 | TRBD1 | CAIKGTGQETQYF | TGTGCCATCAAAGGGACAGGTCAAGAGACCCAGTACTTC
- | TRBJ2-3 | TRBV7-9 | 12 | - | CASRTEADTQYF | TGTGCCAGCAGAACCGAGGCAGATACGCAGTATTTT
- | TRBJ1-1 | TRBV3-1/TRBV3-2 | 15 | TRBD1 | CASSQGPGDRGRTFF | TGTGCCAGCAGCCAAGGCCCCGGGGACAGGGGCAGAACTTTCTTT
- | TRBJ1-5 | TRBV30 | 13 | TRBD1 | CAWTTDRDQPQHF | TGTGCCTGGACCACCGACAGGGATCAGCCCCAGCATTTT
few | TRBJ1-6 | TRBV24-1 | 20 | TRBD1 | CATSDLPGQFTSSYNSPLHF | TGTGCCACCAGTGATTTACCGGGACAGTTTACTTCCTCCTATAATTCACCCCTCCACTTT
- | TRBJ1-5 | TRBV30 | 16 | TRBD1 | CAWSVVTGTRNQPQHF | TGTGCCTGGAGTGTTGTGACAGGGACGCGCAATCAGCCCCAGCATTTT
- | TRBJ1-1 | TRBV30 | 11 | TRBD1 | CAGQGNTEAFF | TGTGCCGGACAGGGGAACACTGAAGCTTTCTTT
- | TRBJ1-5 | TRBV28 | 14 | - | CASSLVADYQPQHF | TGTGCCAGCAGTTTAGTGGCAGACTATCAGCCCCAGCATTTT
- | TRBJ2-1 | TRBV5-4 | 17 | TRBD2 | CASSLKGGGASYNEQFF | TGTGCCAGCAGCTTGAAAGGCGGGGGGGCCAGCTACAATGAGCAGTTCTTC
once | TRBJ2-1 | TRBV9 | 16 | TRBD2 | CASSAWTSGGAGEQFF | TGTGCCAGCAGCGCTTGGACTAGCGGGGGGGCGGGAGAGCAGTTCTTC
- | TRBJ2-7 | TRBV9 | 17 | TRBD2 | CASSVGTSGRSSYEQYF | TGTGCCAGCAGCGTAGGAACTAGCGGGAGGAGCTCCTACGAGCAGTACTTC
- | TRBJ1-2 | TRBV24-1 | 12 | - | CATSSGVYGYTF | TGTGCCACCAGTTCAGGGGTCTATGGCTACACCTTC